The 10 T cell receptor beta chains in this list originate from one sample, sequenced in a study of spatial heterogeneity in lung cancer. MiXCR was run by TCRdb on the 5' RACE reads, yielding one entry per CDR3 protein. The sample lists tens of thousands of distinct CDR3 sequences, roughly a fifth occurring once. Time point described: blood at routine non-recurrence follow-up after resection. The material was PBMCs, obtained at follow-up. Receptors were obtained from a male donor with early-stage non-small cell lung cancer.

The genes are TRBV30 and TRBJ2-5; no reliable D call. The germline CDR1 and CDR2 sequences are GTSNPN and SVGIG (reference sequence). The V end lost 2 bases, the J end lost 5 bases, and 12 bases lay between the germline ends. CDR3 length equals 13 residues. As DNA, the CDR3 is TGTGCCTGGAGTCCTGGGTTAGGGGAGACCCAGTACTTC. It yields the protein CAWSPGLGETQYF.

The rearrangement uses TRBV20-1 and TRBJ2-1, with 8 bases identical to TRBD2. The CDR3 runs to 15 residues. J gave up 6 bases and V 3 bases, and 10 bases lay outside the gene matches. Germline V CDR1 and CDR2: DFQATT, SNEGSKA (reference sequence). The chain's CDR3 is CSARRPGLGVNEQFF. DNA of the CDR3: TGCAGTGCTAGGAGACCGGGACTAGGCGTCAATGAGCAGTTCTTC.

This clonotype was picked up a small number of times. This chain links TRBV14 with TRBJ2-7, with 9 bases identical to TRBD2. V trimming: 1 base; J trimming: 2 bases; junction bases outside the gene matches: 12. CDR1 and CDR2 from the germline V gene are SGHDN and FVKESK. The CDR3 is 18 amino acids. The CDR3: CASSQAPGRSGGPYEQYF. In nucleotides, the CDR3 is TGTGCCAGCAGCCAAGCCCCGGGGCGTAGCGGGGGTCCCTACGAGCAGTACTTC.

This clonotype was counted ten times or more. The chain carries TRBV27 and TRBJ2-1, with D unclear. This CDR3 spans 15 amino acids. Trimming cost V 0 bases and J 4 bases, with 10 bases left between them. Germline-derived CDR1 and CDR2 are MNHEY and SMNVEV (reference sequence). The CDR3 protein is CASSLSAPTYNEQFF. CDR3 bases: TGTGCCAGCAGTTTATCTGCGCCCACGTACAATGAGCAGTTCTTC.

This rearrangement joins TRBV19 to TRBJ1-5; the D is unclear. The CDR3 spans 15 residues. Germline assignment: CDR1 LNHDA and CDR2 SQIVND (reference sequence). V was clipped by 6 bases and J by 1 base, with 13 bases between them. Here the CDR3 reads CASSISSGSNQPQHF. CDR3 bases: TGTGCCAGTAGCATTTCATCGGGGAGCAATCAGCCCCAGCATTTT. Variable domain in full (rest from reference TRBV19 and TRBJ1-5): DGGITQSPKYLFRKEGQNVTLSCEQNLNHDAMYWYRQDPGQGLRLIYYSQIVNDFQKGDIAEGYSVSREKKESFPLTVTSAQKNPTAFYLCASSISSGSNQPQHFGDGTRLSIL.

This clonotype appeared many times. The chain employs TRBV6-6 and TRBJ2-3, with D uncertain. The germline V gene encodes CDR1 MNHNY and CDR2 SVGAGI (reference sequence). The CDR3 spans 16 residues. The germline V and J ends were trimmed by 2 bases and 4 bases, with 16 bases remaining between them. The CDR3 coding sequence is TGTGCCAGCAGTTACGGGCAGATTGTTTATCCAGATACGCAGTATTTT. Translation: CASSYGQIVYPDTQYF.

This clonotype has at least ten counts. The chain uses TRBV2 and TRBJ2-4, with a possible D match to TRBD1 (6 bases). The CDR3 totals 12 residues. V shed 6 bases and J shed 15 bases, with 18 bases lying between them. Germline loops: CDR1 SNHLY, CDR2 FYNNEI. The CDR3 coding sequence is TGTGCCAGCAGCGGCACAGGGCCCCGGGGGTACTTC. Its protein is CASSGTGPRGYF.

This clonotype was detected many times. The chain joins TRBV2 to TRBJ2-7; 7 positions agree with TRBD1. Per the germline V gene, CDR1 is SNHLY and CDR2 is FYNNEI. V shed 4 bases, J shed 2 bases, and the junction held 8 bases outside the gene matches. There are 15 residues in the CDR3. This CDR3 reads CASSGRGTEPYEQYV. CDR3 DNA: TGTGCCAGCAGTGGAAGGGGGACAGAGCCCTACGAGCAGTACGTC.

CDR3 protein: CASSSRGAASTEAFF. The CDR3 nucleotides read TGTGCCAGCAGCTCTCGAGGGGCGGCGAGCACTGAAGCTTTCTTT. The chain recombines TRBV9 with TRBJ1-1; TRBD1 might be the D (5 bases). V lost 4 bases to trimming and J lost 4 bases, with 17 bases between them. This CDR3 comprises 15 residues. Germline V gives CDR1 SGDLS, CDR2 YYNGEE.

The genes are TRBV5-4 and TRBJ1-2; tentative D call: TRBD1 (6 bases). The CDR3 has 12 residues. Germline V gene data show CDR1 as SGHNT and CDR2 as YYREEE (reference sequence). The V end was cut by 3 bases, the J end by 7 bases, with 10 bases between. The CDR3 sequence: CASSSGQRGYTF. In nucleotides, the CDR3 is TGTGCCAGCAGCTCCGGACAGCGTGGCTACACCTTC.